Shown below are 30 T cell receptor beta chains from a single sample sequenced in a study of cytomegalovirus exposure and HLA in healthy donors. Primers: 60 Vbeta forward and 13 Jbeta reverse. The repertoire was sequenced with immunoSEQ multiplex PCR; TCRdb's copy has only in-frame clones and lacks some. Found here are about 160,000 clones, roughly 82% of them singletons; the top ten hold about 2.7%. The sample comprised PBMCs. All receptors come from a woman aged 50 to 65 in good health and CMV-seropositive.

This clone was recorded a few times. One junction end does not reproduce the germline sequence, and a read error may be involved. This sequence joins TRBV18 and TRBJ1-2; the D gene is possibly TRBD1 (6 bases). The germline V gene has CDR1 KGHSH and CDR2 LQKENI. The CDR3 is 11 residues long. CDR3 nucleotide sequence: TGTGCCAGCTCACCTGGACAGTTACTCTCCTTC. Translated: CASSPGQLLSF.

The rearrangement links TRBV5-1 to TRBJ2-7, with a possible D match to TRBD2 (6 bases). Per the germline V gene, CDR1 is SGHRS and CDR2 is YFSETQ. The CDR3 is made up of 14 amino acids. V was pared by 1 base and J by 2 bases, with 10 bases between. CDR3 in DNA: TGCGCCAGCAGCTTGTGGGGGGTCACCTACGAGCAGTACTTC. Translating it yields CASSLWGVTYEQYF.

This CDR3 is CASSPLQAGSGEQYF. DNA for the CDR3: TGTGCCAGCAGCCCCCTCCAGGCGGGGTCAGGCGAGCAGTACTTC. This chain uses TRBV5-4 with TRBJ2-7; possibly TRBD2 for D (6 bases). CDR3 length equals 15 residues. With 4 bases removed from V and 6 bases from J, the gap between germline ends came to 20 bases. Germline lookup yields CDR1 SGHNT and CDR2 YYREEE (reference sequence).

The chain links TRBV27 to TRBJ2-7, with D possibly TRBD1 on 5 matching bases. The CDR3 is 13 residues long. CDR1 and CDR2 (germline): MNHEY, SMNVEV (reference sequence). With 6 bases removed from V and 2 bases from J, the gap between germline ends came to 11 bases. The CDR3 DNA follows: TGTGCCAGCAGGCCTGACAGAACCTACGAGCAGTACTTC. It translates to CASRPDRTYEQYF.

The rearrangement uses TRBV6-5 and TRBJ1-1; TRBD1 matches 7 bases. The CDR3 covers 14 residues. The V and J ends lost 7 bases and 3 bases, in that order; junction bases with no gene match: 8. Germline V gene data show CDR1 as MNHEY and CDR2 as SVGAGI. The CDR3 DNA is TGTGCCAGCAAATCAGGGGGGAGGCACACTGAAGCTTTCTTT. The encoded protein is CASKSGGRHTEAFF.

V usage is TRBV14 and J usage is TRBJ2-2; 8 bases align to TRBD1. V lost 0 bases, J lost 7 bases, and 10 bases stayed unmatched. Germline CDR1 is SGHDN and CDR2 is FVKESK. This CDR3 contains 17 residues. DNA of the CDR3: TGTGCCAGCAGCCAAGAACTCTGGACAGGGCAGAACGGGGAGCTGTTTTTT. This codes for CASSQELWTGQNGELFF.

J is TRBJ2-1 and V is TRBV15; 8 bases align to TRBD1. This CDR3 is built from 15 residues. V was clipped by 5 bases and J by 3 bases; unmatched bases: 6. Germline V gene lookup returns CDR1 LNHNV and CDR2 YYDKDF (reference sequence). CDR3 residues: CATSFPTGVYNEQFF. As DNA, the CDR3 is TGTGCCACCAGCTTCCCGACAGGGGTCTACAATGAGCAGTTCTTC.

V is TRBV6-5 and J is TRBJ1-1, with 9 bases fitting TRBD1. CDR3 length equals 14 residues. Looked up from germline, CDR1 is MNHEY and CDR2 is SVGAGI. V was pared by 7 bases and J by 1 base, with 4 bases of the junction left unmatched. This CDR3 is CASMRDRANTEAFF. In DNA form, the CDR3 reads TGTGCCAGCATGAGGGACAGGGCGAACACTGAAGCTTTCTTT.

The chain combines TRBV7-9 with TRBJ2-4, with D perhaps matching TRBD2 (6 bases). The germline gives CDR1 SEHNR, CDR2 FQNEAQ (reference sequence). Trimming pared 10 bases from V and 1 base from J, leaving 14 bases between. The CDR3 covers 14 residues. The CDR3 nucleotides read TGTGCCATCGAGGGACTTCTCGCCAAAAACATTCAGTACTTC. It specifies CAIEGLLAKNIQYF.

This chain uses TRBV15 with TRBJ1-6, with 8 nucleotides matching TRBD1. CDR3 length: 14 amino acids. Looked up from germline, CDR1 is LNHNV and CDR2 is YYDKDF (reference sequence). With 5 bases clipped from V and 4 bases from J, the junction kept 1 base outside the gene matches. The CDR3 DNA reads TGTGCCACCAGCCGGGACAGGTATAATTCACCCCTCCACTTT. Its translation is CATSRDRYNSPLHF.

Concerning this clone: This same CDR3 is encoded by further DNA sequences in the sample. The chain carries TRBV4-2 and TRBJ2-1, with D maybe TRBD2 (6 bases). Per germline, CDR1 LGHNA and CDR2 YNFKEQ. The CDR3 spans 13 residues. Trimming removed 1 base at V and 8 bases at J, with 9 bases between. CDR3 coding DNA: TGTGCCAGCAGCCAAGGACTAGTATATGAGCAGTTCTTC. Encoded protein: CASSQGLVYEQFF.

The chain uses TRBV9 and TRBJ1-5, with D tentatively TRBD1 (6 bases). Germline CDR1 SGDLS, CDR2 YYNGEE. The V end lost 5 bases, the J end lost 2 bases, and 8 bases lay between the germline ends. CDR3 size: 13 residues. CDR3 nucleotide sequence: TGTGCCAGCAGTTCAGGGGGCAATCAGCCCCAGCATTTT. This codes for CASSSGGNQPQHF.

This chain connects TRBV9 to TRBJ2-2; 7 bases line up with TRBD1. CDR3 length: 17 amino acids. With 3 bases clipped from V and 2 bases from J, the junction kept 10 bases outside the gene matches. The V gene's germline CDR1 is SGDLS and CDR2 YYNGEE. In DNA, the CDR3 is TGTGCCAGCAGCGCCCGATTAGGGACAGTAAACACCGGGGAGCTGTTTTTT. Its translation: CASSARLGTVNTGELFF.

The rearrangement links TRBV19 to TRBJ2-5; the match to TRBD2 covers 13 bases. The germline CDR1 and CDR2 sequences are LNHDA and SQIVND (reference sequence). The ends lost 3 bases at V and 0 bases at J; junction bases unmatched: 13. The CDR3 extends over 20 amino acids. For the CDR3, the DNA is TGTGCCAGTAGTATTAACGTACTAGCGGGGGGGCGGGTTGACCAAGAGACCCAGTACTTC. Protein product: CASSINVLAGGRVDQETQYF.

This rearrangement joins TRBV5-6 to TRBJ2-2, with TRBD2 matching over 7 bases. From germline, CDR1 is SGHDT and CDR2 YYEEEE. J gave up 7 bases and V 2 bases, and 2 bases lay outside the gene matches. This CDR3 has 13 residues. CDR3: CASSFSGGGELFF. The CDR3 nucleotides are TGTGCCAGCAGCTTCTCGGGGGGCGGGGAGCTGTTTTTT.

The chain recombines TRBV7-9 with TRBJ1-1, with no clear D. Trimming stripped 1 base from V and 9 bases from J, with 9 bases between. Germline-derived CDR1 and CDR2 are SEHNR and FQNEAQ (reference sequence). There are 12 residues in the CDR3. The CDR3 region is CASSLVELQAFF. The CDR3 DNA reads TGTGCCAGCAGCTTAGTAGAGCTCCAAGCTTTCTTT. The entire variable domain, with the rest obtained from reference TRBV7-9 and TRBJ1-1, is as follows: DTGVSQNPRHKITKRGQNVTFRCDPISEHNRLYWYRQTLGQGPEFLTYFQNEAQLEKSRLLSDRFSAERPKGSFSTLEIQRTEQGDSAMYLCASSLVELQAFFGQGTRLTVV.

The rearrangement links TRBV5-1 to TRBJ2-3, with 9 bases lining up with TRBD1. V was pared by 3 bases and J by 2 bases, with 4 bases of the junction left unmatched. Germline CDR1 reads SGHRS; CDR2 reads YFSETQ. CDR3 size: 15 residues. This chain's CDR3 is CASSWGQGNTDTQYF. In nucleotides, the CDR3 is TGCGCCAGCAGCTGGGGACAGGGTAACACAGATACGCAGTATTTT. The complete variable domain, with remaining parts taken from reference TRBV5-1 and TRBJ2-3, reads KAGVTQTPRYLIKTRGQQVTLSCSPISGHRSVSWYQQTPGQGLQFLFEYFSETQRNKGNFPGRFSGRQFSNSRSEMNVSTLELGDSALYLCASSWGQGNTDTQYFGPGTRLTVL.

The chain is built from TRBV4-1 and TRBJ1-4; perhaps TRBD1 as D (5 bases). This CDR3 contains 15 residues. The V gene's germline CDR1 is MGHRA and CDR2 YSYEKL. Trimming left V 0 bases short and J 6 bases short, with 11 bases between. The CDR3 coding sequence is TGCGCCAGCAGCCAAGACAGGGATGAGGATGAAAAACTGTTTTTT. Its translation: CASSQDRDEDEKLFF.

This clone was picked up one time. The chain joins TRBV6-1 to TRBJ1-4, with TRBD1 matching over 8 bases. V lost 4 bases to trimming and J lost 0 bases; unmatched junction nucleotides: 7. Germline V gene sequence: CDR1 MNHNS, CDR2 SASEGT. The CDR3 loop spans 17 amino acids. The CDR3 nucleotides are TGTGCCAGCAGTGGGACAGGGCGGGCATCAACTAATGAAAAACTGTTTTTT. Translation gives CASSGTGRASTNEKLFF.

The chain carries TRBV19 and TRBJ2-5; 9 bases map to TRBD2. V was clipped by 3 bases and J by 5 bases; unmatched bases: 13. The CDR3 contains 17 residues. CDR1 and CDR2 from the germline V gene are LNHDA and SQIVND (reference sequence). The CDR3, as DNA: TGTGCCAGTAGTATGAAGGGTAGCGGGGGATCAGGGGAGACCCAGTACTTC. This encodes CASSMKGSGGSGETQYF.

The chain combines TRBV5-1 with TRBJ2-2; 8 positions agree with TRBD2. Germline V CDR1 and CDR2: SGHRS, YFSETQ. This CDR3 has 17 residues. V lost 0 bases, J lost 5 bases, and 9 bases stayed unmatched. Written as DNA, the CDR3 is TGCGCCAGCAGCTTGGCCAGCGGGGGAGCTGGTACCGGGGAGCTGTTTTTT. Translated: CASSLASGGAGTGELFF.

The chain joins TRBV18 to TRBJ2-5, with 11 bases that match TRBD1. After removal of 6 bases from V and 3 bases from J, the junction contained 6 bases not matched to a gene. CDR1 is KGHSH and CDR2 is LQKENI in the germline V gene. This CDR3 is 15 amino acids long. CDR3 DNA: TGTGCCAGCTCCGATCGGGGACAGGGGGAAGAGACCCAGTACTTC. This codes for CASSDRGQGEETQYF.

This chain uses TRBV4-1 with TRBJ1-2, with a tentative D call TRBD1 (5 bases). Germline V lookup: CDR1 MGHRA, CDR2 YSYEKL. The CDR3 sequence is 15 residues long. Trimming shortened V by 1 base and J by 8 bases, and 17 bases separated the two germline ends. CDR3 protein: CASSQGWGTGGGYTF. As DNA, the CDR3 is TGCGCCAGCAGCCAAGGGTGGGGGACTGGAGGCGGCTACACCTTC.

The chain's CDR3 is CASSAMESSYEQYF. The CDR3 nucleotides read TGTGCCAGCAGCGCTATGGAGAGCTCCTACGAGCAGTACTTC. The rearrangement links TRBV9 to TRBJ2-7, with D hard to call. V lost 3 bases and J 0 bases, leaving 10 bases between the germline ends. CDR3 length: 14 amino acids. The germline gives CDR1 SGDLS, CDR2 YYNGEE.

This chain links TRBV18 with TRBJ1-1; no definite D call. Looked up from germline, CDR1 is KGHSH and CDR2 is LQKENI. This CDR3 comprises 15 residues. Between the trimmed V and J ends, which lost 3 bases and 2 bases, there was a span of 13 bases. The CDR3 region has the DNA TGTGCCAGCTCACCGGTCGCAGAAAGAAACACTGAAGCTTTCTTT. It yields the protein CASSPVAERNTEAFF.

The chain uses TRBV25-1 and TRBJ1-3, with 8 bases fitting TRBD1. This CDR3 contains 15 residues. Looked up from germline, CDR1 is MGHDK and CDR2 is SYGVNS. V was pared by 5 bases and J by 2 bases, with 5 bases of the junction left unmatched. The CDR3 region has the DNA TGTGCCAGCAGTTCTGCACAGGGGGCTGGAAACACCATATATTTT. It translates to CASSSAQGAGNTIYF.

This chain joins TRBV12-5 and TRBJ1-5; D unclear. The length of the CDR3 is 14 residues. Trimming pared 5 bases from V and 4 bases from J, leaving 12 bases between. The germline V gene has CDR1 LGHNT and CDR2 FRNRAP. CDR3 residues: CASGPGLRNQPQHF. The CDR3 coding sequence is TGTGCTAGTGGTCCTGGACTTAGGAATCAGCCCCAGCATTTT.

The chain joins TRBV10-3 to TRBJ1-2; 8 bases agree with TRBD1. The V and J ends lost 4 bases and 8 bases, in that order; junction bases with no gene match: 9. Germline V gene lookup returns CDR1 ENHRY and CDR2 SYGVKD. The CDR3 spans 14 residues. CDR3 protein: CAISVETGVSGYTF. The DNA for the CDR3 is TGTGCCATCAGTGTTGAGACAGGGGTGTCGGGCTACACCTTC.

Only one count was recorded for this clone. The CDR3 DNA follows: TGCGCCAGCAGCCAATTGGGCTCTAACTATGGCTACACCTTC. Protein: CASSQLGSNYGYTF. The rearrangement uses TRBV4-1 and TRBJ1-2; D not resolved. Germline CDR1 and CDR2: MGHRA and YSYEKL. The CDR3 is 14 residues long. The V and J ends lost 2 bases and 0 bases respectively, with 7 bases between them.

CDR3 nucleotides: TGCGCCAGCAGCGGGGGACTGGGGTTGGGTGAGCAGTTCTTC. Translated, it gives CASSGGLGLGEQFF. The V and J genes are TRBV5-1 and TRBJ2-1; D perhaps matches TRBD2 (6 bases). CDR1 and CDR2 from the germline V gene are SGHRS and YFSETQ. This CDR3 has 14 residues. Between the trimmed V and J ends, which lost 4 bases and 9 bases, there was a span of 17 bases.